The rows below give T cell receptor beta chains drawn from one sample of a study of preoperative IRX-2 immunotherapy in early breast cancer. The assay was immunoSEQ multiplex PCR, and TCRdb's table has in-frame clones only and misses some. This table holds 75,000 to 100,000 clones, 80% to 90% found once. Source: tumor tissue, taken after IRX-2 immunotherapy. Source of these receptors: a human donor with breast cancer. CDR3s include the opening cysteine and the closing phenylalanine or tryptophan. A D gene is named only where the DNA matches it firmly. The size of a clone is reported for some rows only, either as once, few or many, or as a class for expanded clones.

>-|TRBJ2-7|-|TRBV19
TGTGCCAGTAGTAGCCGGAGCGGCAGCTCCTACGAGCAGTACTTC
CASSSRSGSSYEQYF
>-|TRBJ1-2|TRBD1|TRBV5-1
TGCGCCAGCAGCCTGCGGGGACAGGGGGCCGGCTATGGCTACACCTTC
CASSLRGQGAGYGYTF
>once|TRBJ2-7|-|TRBV6-8
TGTGCCAGCAGTTTGACTAGGGACTACGAGCAGTACTTC
CASSLTRDYEQYF
>-|TRBJ1-2|-|TRBV28
TGTGCCAGCCGAGAGGGGGTCGATGGCTACACCTTC
CASREGVDGYTF
>-|TRBJ1-2|-|TRBV5-1
TGCGCCAGCAGCTTGGCAAAAACAGGGTTTGGTTCGGATGGCTACACCTTC
CASSLAKTGFGSDGYTF
>-|TRBJ2-7|-|TRBV22-1
TGTGCCACCAGTGATCCCGGGACAGGCGACTACGAGCAGTACTTC
CATSDPGTGDYEQYF
>-|TRBJ2-3|-|TRBV19
TGTGCCAGTAGTAGCCCGCCCGGGGGTTCCTGGGGAGATACGCAGTATTTT
CASSSPPGGSWGDTQYF
>-|TRBJ1-4|-|TRBV28
TGTGCCAGCACAGGCTCGTGGGGGACTAATGAAAAACTGTTTTTT
CASTGSWGTNEKLFF
>once|TRBJ1-1|-|TRBV19
TGTGCCAGTAGTATGAACAGAGGGGGCACTGAAGCTTTCTTT
CASSMNRGGTEAFF
>-|TRBJ2-7|TRBD1|TRBV30
TGTGCCTACAGGGGGAGTTACTACGAGCAGTACTTC
CAYRGSYYEQYF
>-|TRBJ1-5|-|TRBV28
TGTGCCACCAGGGTTACCAATCAGCCCCAGCATTTT
CATRVTNQPQHF
>-|TRBJ2-3|-|TRBV6-8
TGTGCCAGCAGTTACTCGTTAGGTGTAGTACAGGGGAGGGGGATTAGCACAGATACGCAGTATTTT
CASSYSLGVVQGRGISTDTQYF
>once|TRBJ2-3|TRBD2|TRBV7-8
TGTGCCAGCAGCCTCGTGGGGGGGGGCACAGATACGCAGTATTTT
CASSLVGGGTDTQYF
>-|TRBJ1-1|-|TRBV6-8
TGTGCCATCGGGGAGGGGGTGAACACTGAAGCTTTCTTT
CAIGEGVNTEAFF
>-|TRBJ2-7|TRBD2|TRBV11-3
TGTGCCAGCAGCCCAAGCCTTAGAGGGGAGGGAACCTACGAGCAGTACTTC
CASSPSLRGEGTYEQYF
>once|TRBJ1-3|-|TRBV6-8
TGTGCCAGCGGGGGAACCGGGACCAAAAGGGGCGCCATATATTTT
CASGGTGTKRGAIYF
>-|TRBJ2-7|-|TRBV22-1
TGTGCCAGCAGTTTTTCAGGGGTGAATTACGAGCAGTACTTC
CASSFSGVNYEQYF
>once|TRBJ2-7|-|TRBV28
TGTGCCGCCGGGCGGTTAGTTTCCTCCTACGAGCAGTACTTC
CAAGRLVSSYEQYF
>many|TRBJ1-1|TRBD1|TRBV11-3
TGTGCCAGCACCCTGGACAGGGAGGACACTGAAGCTTTCTTT
CASTLDREDTEAFF
>-|TRBJ2-1|TRBD2|TRBV6-8
TGTGCCAGCAGCAGACAACTAGCGGGAGCCTCCAATGAGCAGTTCTTC
CASSRQLAGASNEQFF
>-|TRBJ2-7|TRBD2|TRBV6-8
TGTGCCAGCAGAATCTACAGAGCGGGAGGCTACGAGCAGTACTTC
CASRIYRAGGYEQYF
>-|TRBJ1-5|TRBD1|TRBV23-1
TGCGCCAGCAGTATCGGACAGGGTCAGCCCCAGCATTTT
CASSIGQGQPQHF
>-|TRBJ1-5|-|TRBV29-1
TGCAGCGTTGCACCGGGGAGCAATCAGCCCCAGCATTTT
CSVAPGSNQPQHF
>-|TRBJ2-7|TRBD1|TRBV6-8
TGTGCCAGCAGTTACTCCGGGACAGGCTCCTACGAGCAGTACTTC
CASSYSGTGSYEQYF
>-|TRBJ2-1|-|TRBV22-1
TGTGCCAGCAGTTTGTTGGGGCTAGCGGGAGGGAGCTCCTACAATGAGCAGTTCTTC
CASSLLGLAGGSSYNEQFF
>-|TRBJ2-1|TRBD2|TRBV6-8
TGTGCCAGCTCGAAACTAAGCGGGGGGACCTACAATGAGCAGTTCTTC
CASSKLSGGTYNEQFF
>once|TRBJ2-7|-|TRBV28
TGTGCCAGCAGTTCCCGGTACTCCTACGAGCAGTACTTC
CASSSRYSYEQYF
>-|TRBJ2-1|TRBD1|TRBV28
TGTGCCAGCAGTTTATGGGGGACAGGGGACGGCGGTGAGCAGTTCTTC
CASSLWGTGDGGEQFF
>-|TRBJ1-4|-|TRBV23-1
TGCGCCAGCAGCTTGTACGGGGGAGAGAATGAAAAACTGTTTTTT
CASSLYGGENEKLFF
>-|TRBJ1-5|-|TRBV30
TGTGCCTGGAGTGTAGAGGGATGGAATCAGCCCCAGCATTTT
CAWSVEGWNQPQHF
>-|TRBJ1-2|-|TRBV14
TGTGCCAGCAGCCAAGTCTCACTCCGGGACTATGGCTACACCTTC
CASSQVSLRDYGYTF
>-|TRBJ1-4|-|TRBV6-8
TGTGCCAGCAGTATTGTTGGTGAAAAACTGTTTTTT
CASSIVGEKLFF
>-|TRBJ2-3|TRBD2|TRBV11-3
TGTGCCAGCAGTTTAGTACTAGCGCGGGTAGGAGATACGCAGTATTTT
CASSLVLARVGDTQYF
>-|TRBJ1-2|-|TRBV6-7
TGTGCCAGCAAGAGACACGGACCTTCTGGCTACACCTTC
CASKRHGPSGYTF
>few|TRBJ2-2|-|TRBV28
TGTGCCAGCAGTTTAGCGGCCGGGGAGCTGTTTTTT
CASSLAAGELFF
>-|TRBJ1-2|-|TRBV28
TGTGCCAGCAGTTCAGGGAACTATGGCTACACCTTC
CASSSGNYGYTF
>few|TRBJ2-1|TRBD2|TRBV29-1
TGCAGCGGATGGGAGGATAGCGGGGGGGGCAATGAGCAGTTCTTC
CSGWEDSGGGNEQFF
>-|TRBJ1-2|-|TRBV5-1
TGCGCCAGCAGCTTGGGGTACAGGGTAGCTAACTATGGCTACACCTTC
CASSLGYRVANYGYTF
>once|TRBJ1-3|-|TRBV18
TGTGCCAGCTCGCCCATCGACAGCTCTGGAAACACCATATATTTT
CASSPIDSSGNTIYF
>-|TRBJ2-1|-|TRBV1
TGCAGCGTGACTTTTCTAGCGGGAGTTGTCTTTTCCTACAATGAGCAGTTCTTC
CSVTFLAGVVFSYNEQFF
>once|TRBJ1-1|-|TRBV10-3
TGTGCCATCAGTGAGTCGATGGGGCGGGCGAACACTGAAGCTTTCTTT
CAISESMGRANTEAFF
>-|TRBJ1-1|TRBD1|TRBV28
TGTGCCAGCAGTTTCCCTCAGGGGGCGCTGTCCACTGAAGCTTTCTTT
CASSFPQGALSTEAFF
>-|TRBJ1-2|TRBD1|TRBV28
TGTGCCAGCACGCTAGTCCAGGGGGCGCAGGGCTACACCTTC
CASTLVQGAQGYTF
>-|TRBJ2-7|-|TRBV5-1
TGCGCCAGCAACTTGGCCTTCGGCAGCGCCTACGAGCAGTACTTC
CASNLAFGSAYEQYF
>-|TRBJ2-7|TRBD2|TRBV6-8
TGTGCCACTTCAAGGGTCCAGCGGGAATTCGGCGAGCAGTACTTC
CATSRVQREFGEQYF
>-|TRBJ2-1|-|TRBV14
TGTGCCAGCAGCCATTCGGTAGAATGGGAGCAGTTCTTC
CASSHSVEWEQFF
>-|TRBJ2-1|TRBD2|TRBV19
TGTGCCAGTAGTATAGGTAGCGGGGCTTACAATGAGCAGTTCTTC
CASSIGSGAYNEQFF
>-|TRBJ2-3|-|TRBV6-8
TGTGCCAGCAGCGGGACTCCAAGCACAGATACGCAGTATTTT
CASSGTPSTDTQYF